A selection of T cell receptor beta chains follows, all from one sample in a study of regulatory T cells in long-lasting Graves disease. MiXCR was run by TCRdb on the multiplex PCR reads, yielding one entry per CDR3 protein. The sample has around 230,000 distinct CDR3 sequences; around 16% are singletons. The sample was peripheral blood mononuclear cells (PBMCs), taken at new diagnosis, from a patient treated with antithyroid drugs. Source of these receptors: a female donor with Graves disease. CDR3s include the opening cysteine and the closing phenylalanine or tryptophan. A D gene is named only where the DNA matches it firmly. Clone size, where shown, is once, few, many, or a class for clones that have expanded.

j_call v_call d_call clone_size cdr3_nt cdr3_aa
TRBJ1-6 TRBV5-6 - - TGTGCCAGCAGCTTTCAGGGAACCCTTTCACCCCTCCACTTT CASSFQGTLSPLHF
TRBJ1-1 TRBV12-3/TRBV12-4 TRBD1 many TGTGCCAGCAGTCCCAACAGGGGGCAGGGAGAAGCTTTCTTT CASSPNRGQGEAFF
TRBJ1-2 TRBV7-2 - few TGTGCCAGCAGCCCCGCGGCAGACTATGGCTACACCTTC CASSPAADYGYTF
TRBJ2-1 TRBV20-1 TRBD2 many TGCAGTGCGCAGGCGGATGGGACTAGCGGGAGTGGTTGTGAGCAGTTCTTC CSAQADGTSGSGCEQFF
TRBJ2-1 TRBV10-1 TRBD2 - TGCGCCACATCCCCTGGCGGGAGTAGCCATGAGCAGTTCTTC CATSPGGSSHEQFF
TRBJ2-1 TRBV2 TRBD1 many TGTGCCAGCAGCCTCGGGACAGGGTACGCTGAGCAGTTCTTC CASSLGTGYAEQFF
TRBJ2-7 TRBV6-2/TRBV6-3 - many TGTGCCAGCAGCCCATGGTCGTTACGGGTTCTGTCCTACGAGCAGTACTTC CASSPWSLRVLSYEQYF
TRBJ1-2 TRBV27 - many TGTGCCAGCAGTTTTCTGACAGACTATGGCTACACCTTC CASSFLTDYGYTF
TRBJ2-7 TRBV5-1 - many TGCGCCAGCAGCAACGGGCCCCTGGAGCAGTACTTC CASSNGPLEQYF
TRBJ2-7 TRBV29-1 TRBD1 many TGCAGCGTAGGACAGGGGAGCTACGAGCAGTACTTC CSVGQGSYEQYF
TRBJ1-2 TRBV12-3/TRBV12-4 - many TGTGCCAGCAGTTTGGGGGTCAGGGCGGACTATGGCTACACCTTC CASSLGVRADYGYTF
TRBJ2-1 TRBV15 TRBD1 many TGTGCCACCAGCAGAGACGTAGACAGGGTCAAGAGCTCCTACAATGAGCAGTTCTTC CATSRDVDRVKSSYNEQFF
TRBJ2-7 TRBV11-2 TRBD2 - TGTGCCAGCAGCTTAGAGCTAGCGGGAGGGCCTTACGAGCAGTACTTC CASSLELAGGPYEQYF
TRBJ2-1 TRBV11-3 - few TGTGCCAGCAGCCTTGGGGCAGGGGCAGGTGAGCAGTTCTTC CASSLGAGAGEQFF
TRBJ2-5 TRBV19 - many TGTGCCAGTAGTATCAGATATCGGAACCTCCAAGAGACCCAGTACTTC CASSIRYRNLQETQYF
TRBJ1-2 TRBV6-1 - - TGTGCCAGTCAACTGGGGAGGGATGGCTACACCTTC CASQLGRDGYTF
TRBJ2-3 TRBV11-2 - once TGTGCCAGCACCCCTAGGACTAGCACAGATACGCAGTATTTT CASTPRTSTDTQYF
TRBJ2-5 TRBV7-3 TRBD1 many TGTGCCAGCAGCTTACGGGGTCGGGACAGAGCAATTCAAGAGACCCAGTACTTC CASSLRGRDRAIQETQYF
TRBJ1-1 TRBV11-1 TRBD1 - TGTGCCAGCAGCAAGAGGGACAGGGGAGTCGCTGAAGCTTTCTTT CASSKRDRGVAEAFF
TRBJ2-7 TRBV3-1 - many TGTGCCAGCAGCCAAAGGGGGGCTAGCGACCAGGACGAGCAGTACTTC CASSQRGASDQDEQYF
TRBJ2-5 TRBV9 TRBD1 many TGTGCCAGCAGCTTTACCGGGACAGGGGTTACAGAGACCCAGTACTTC CASSFTGTGVTETQYF
TRBJ2-7 TRBV25-1 TRBD2 many TGTGCCAGCAGTGGGACTAGCGGGAGCACCGAGCAGTACTTC CASSGTSGSTEQYF
TRBJ2-4 TRBV29-1 - - TGCAGCGGGGGAACCCTGGGAGAAAACATTCAGTACTTC CSGGTLGENIQYF
TRBJ2-5 TRBV12-3/TRBV12-4 - many TGTGCCAGCAGAATGTCAGCCCAAGAGACCCAGTACTTC CASRMSAQETQYF
TRBJ2-5 TRBV7-9 - - TGTGCCAGCAGCTTAATGGGGCGAGAGACCCAGTACTTC CASSLMGRETQYF
TRBJ1-6 TRBV12-3/TRBV12-4 TRBD1 many TGTGCCAGCAGTCCCTACAGGGGACCGAATTCACCCCTCCACTTT CASSPYRGPNSPLHF
TRBJ1-2 TRBV10-3 - many TGTGCCATCAGTGACAGTCAGGGTTATGGCTACACCTTC CAISDSQGYGYTF
TRBJ1-5 TRBV19 - few TGTGCCAGTAGTATGACAGCTGGTCAGCCCCAGCATTTT CASSMTAGQPQHF
TRBJ2-7 TRBV2 - many TGTGCCAGCAGTGAAGCCGGGGAGCAGTACTTC CASSEAGEQYF
TRBJ2-3 TRBV4-2 - many TGTGCCAGCAGCCAAGTGTTGGGTAGGGAAACAGATACGCAGTATTTT CASSQVLGRETDTQYF
TRBJ1-2 TRBV19 - many TGTGCCAGTTACAACCAGGGAAACTATGGCTACACCTTC CASYNQGNYGYTF
TRBJ1-1 TRBV7-3 TRBD1 few TGTGCCAGCAGCCCTGGGACAGGTGTTACGAACACTGAAGCTTTCTTT CASSPGTGVTNTEAFF
TRBJ2-7 TRBV7-2 TRBD1 - TGTGCCAGCAGCTTAGGTATAGGGGGCCGGTACGAGCAGTACTTC CASSLGIGGRYEQYF
TRBJ2-7 TRBV7-8 - many TGTGCCAGCAGCTTAGAGGAAAGTTGGTACTTC CASSLEESWYF
TRBJ2-6 TRBV9 TRBD1 many TGTGCCAGCAGCGTAGTGAGACAGGGGTCTGGGGCCAACGTCCTGACTTTC CASSVVRQGSGANVLTF
TRBJ1-2 TRBV10-2 TRBD1 many TGCGCCGCCATGGACGGGACAGGGGGGCATGGCTACACCTTC CAAMDGTGGHGYTF
TRBJ1-2 TRBV7-6 - many TGTGCCAGCAGCTTAGAGGTGTGGGATGGCTACACCTTC CASSLEVWDGYTF